The sequence of this T cell receptor (beta chain) was determined in a study of naive and memory T cell subsets. Broader study findings: Over 85% of naive TCR sequences appeared only once after error correction, unlike memory subsets. No ground truth validated the naive and memory repertoire findings.

This clonotype turned up a few times. Its specificity is not known. An equimolar mix of two oligonucleotides served as the beta constant-region primer for TRBC1 and TRBC2. Four rounds of PCR amplified the ligated cDNA using nested alpha and beta constant-region primers plus SP2. A single record per CDR3 protein comes from TCRdb applying MiXCR to the UMI-ligation and nested PCR reads. The sample yields about 23,000 distinct CDR3 sequences, 7% to 10% seen once. CD4 T cells were positively selected, then CD8 T cells from the CD4-negative fraction. The CDR3 has 13 amino acids. The V end was cut by 3 bases, the J end by 7 bases, with 13 bases between. Germline values: CDR1 MDHEN, CDR2 SYDVKM.

The rearrangement uses TRBV28 and TRBJ2-7; no clear D. The sequenced material came from central memory CD8+ T cells from blood. The TCR comes from a human donor in good health. The CDR3 nucleotides read TGTGCCAGCAGTTTTTTCCGGGCGTGGGAGCAGTACTTC. Translated: CASSFFRAWEQYF.